This passage covers 8 T cell receptor beta chains from one sample sequenced in a study of sequential checkpoint blockade in melanoma (dated by TCRdb to 2018 to 2020). To prepare the library, the immunoSEQ multiplex PCR assay was applied. Drawn from immuneACCESS, this table holds only the in-frame rearrangements with V and J called that TCRdb kept. Clones are partly lost; checked studies trace under half to an unresolved V gene and leave the rest unexplained. Present in this sample are around 12,000 clones, 55% to 65% of which were seen just once. The ten largest clones add up to roughly 23% of the sample. The treatment or condition label here, explained by the study, means: randomized to nivolumab then ipilimumab (arm A) or the reverse (arm B). The sequencing here drew on CD8+ T cells sorted from blood (inferred from file names), taken from a patient given nivolumab and ipilimumab in sequence. The receptors derive from a human donor with melanoma.

Here the CDR3 DNA reads TGTGCCAGTAGTATAAGGACTAGCGGGAGTGATGAGCAGTTCTTC. Its protein is CASSIRTSGSDEQFF. The J gene is TRBJ2-1, the V gene TRBV19, with 13 bases matching TRBD2. Germline values: CDR1 LNHDA, CDR2 SQIVND (reference sequence). This CDR3 is built from 15 residues. The V gene end was trimmed by 2 bases and the J gene end by 8 bases; junction bases not matched to a gene: 3.

This clone was observed a handful of times. V gene TRBV4-3 combines with J gene TRBJ1-4; TRBD1 agrees at 7 bases. Trimming took 1 base from V and 8 from J; bases not matched to a gene: 7. The CDR3 extends over 15 amino acids. Germline V lookup: CDR1 LGHNA, CDR2 YSLEER. CDR3 nucleotide sequence: TGCGCCAGCAGCCAAGTGGAGGGGGCTGGAGAAAAACTGTTTTTT. Protein product: CASSQVEGAGEKLFF.

This rearrangement joins TRBV27 to TRBJ2-7; possible D gene TRBD1, 5 bases. From germline, CDR1 is MNHEY and CDR2 SMNVEV (reference sequence). V lost 3 bases and J lost 1, with 13 bases in between. The CDR3 consists of 15 residues. The CDR3 is CASSFKGAGSYEQYF. Here the CDR3 DNA reads TGTGCCAGCAGTTTCAAAGGGGCCGGTTCCTACGAGCAGTACTTC.

The chain links TRBV6-1 to TRBJ2-7; possible D gene TRBD1, 6 bases. Germline CDR1 and CDR2: MNHNS and SASEGT. With 5 bases removed from V and 2 bases from J, the gap between germline ends came to 13 bases. CDR3 length: 14 amino acids. This chain's CDR3 is CASSQGNYPYEQYF. CDR3 DNA sequence: TGTGCCAGCAGTCAGGGGAATTACCCCTACGAGCAGTACTTC.

The rearrangement uses TRBV4-3 and TRBJ2-7, with a tentative D call TRBD2 (5 bases). Trimming took off 1 base at V and 3 bases at J, with 10 bases between the two ends. Per the germline V gene, CDR1 is LGHNA and CDR2 is YSLEER. The CDR3 spans 14 residues. This CDR3 reads CASSQGHGDYEQYF. As DNA, the CDR3 is TGCGCCAGCAGCCAAGGGCACGGGGACTACGAGCAGTACTTC.

Written as DNA, the CDR3 is TGTGCCAGTAGGACCCCGGGACACCAAACCTACGAGCAGTACTTC. This gives the protein CASRTPGHQTYEQYF. J is TRBJ2-7 and V is TRBV19, with D possibly TRBD1 on 6 matching bases. V shed 6 bases and J shed 2 bases, with 17 bases lying between them. This CDR3 has 15 amino acids. Per germline, CDR1 LNHDA and CDR2 SQIVND (reference sequence).

The chain is built from TRBV6-5 and TRBJ1-2, with 7 bases matching TRBD1. The V and J ends lost 7 bases and 10 bases, in that order; junction bases with no gene match: 15. Germline assignment: CDR1 MNHEY and CDR2 SVGAGI. The CDR3 is 14 residues long. The CDR3 is CASIPLSRDSPYTF. The CDR3 DNA reads TGTGCCAGCATCCCCCTAAGCCGGGACAGCCCCTACACCTTC.

This rearrangement joins TRBV5-5 to TRBJ1-2, with a weak D call TRBD1 (5 bases). V was pared by 0 bases and J by 5 bases, with 14 bases between. Germline-derived CDR1 and CDR2 are SGHKS and YYEKEE (reference sequence). CDR3 length: 15 amino acids. The CDR3 protein is CASSLGRSDRYGYTF. The CDR3 nucleotides are TGTGCCAGCAGCTTGGGCCGGTCAGACAGATATGGCTACACCTTC.